This TCR beta chain was recorded in a study of CD8 T cells in Susac syndrome. The controls, all healthy donors, were matched for age and sex. The RNA, about 0.5 to 1 ug, was put through reverse transcription using random hexamers. Multiplex PCR with immunoSEQ amplified the TCR beta CDR3 across 54 Vbeta and 13 Jbeta. Each CDR3 protein is one row after TCRdb ran MiXCR on the immunoSEQ multiplex PCR reads. The sample has approximately 110,000 distinct CDR3 sequences; around 94% are singletons. The V end lost 6 bases, the J end lost 4 bases, and 19 bases lay between the germline ends. The V gene's germline CDR1 is SGHAT and CDR2 FQNNGV. This CDR3 has 16 residues.

Sequences were obtained from CD4+ T cells from PBMCs. J is TRBJ2-1 and V is TRBV11-2, with unresolved D. The receptor was isolated from a human donor in good health. The CDR3 sequence is CASSPIEANSYNEQFF. The CDR3 nucleotides read TGTGCCAGCAGTCCGATAGAGGCTAACTCGTACAATGAGCAGTTCTTC.